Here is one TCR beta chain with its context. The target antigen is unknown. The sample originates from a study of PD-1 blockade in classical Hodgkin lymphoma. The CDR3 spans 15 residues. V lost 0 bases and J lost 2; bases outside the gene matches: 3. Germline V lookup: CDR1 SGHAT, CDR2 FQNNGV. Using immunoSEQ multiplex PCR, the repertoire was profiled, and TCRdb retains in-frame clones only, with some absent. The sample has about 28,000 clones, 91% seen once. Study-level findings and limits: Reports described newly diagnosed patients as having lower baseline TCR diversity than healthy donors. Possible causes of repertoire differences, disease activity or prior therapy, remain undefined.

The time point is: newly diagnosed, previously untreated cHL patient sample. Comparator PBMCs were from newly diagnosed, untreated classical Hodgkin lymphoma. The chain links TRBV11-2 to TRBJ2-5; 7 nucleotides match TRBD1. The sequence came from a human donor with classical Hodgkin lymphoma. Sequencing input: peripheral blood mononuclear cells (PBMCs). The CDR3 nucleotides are TGTGCCAGCAGCTTAGAAACAGGGGAACAAGAGACCCAGTACTTC. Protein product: CASSLETGEQETQYF.